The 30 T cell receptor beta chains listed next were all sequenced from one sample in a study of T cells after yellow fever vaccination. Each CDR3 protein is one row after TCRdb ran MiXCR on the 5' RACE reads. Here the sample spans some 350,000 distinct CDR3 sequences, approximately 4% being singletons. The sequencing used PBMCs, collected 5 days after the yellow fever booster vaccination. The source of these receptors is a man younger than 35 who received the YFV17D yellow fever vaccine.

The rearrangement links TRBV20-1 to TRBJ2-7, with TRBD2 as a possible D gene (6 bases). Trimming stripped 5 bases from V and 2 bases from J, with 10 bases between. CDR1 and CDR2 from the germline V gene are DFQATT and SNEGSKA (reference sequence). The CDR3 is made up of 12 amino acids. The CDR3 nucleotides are TGCAGTGCTCGACGGGGGACCTACGAGCAGTACTTC. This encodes CSARRGTYEQYF.

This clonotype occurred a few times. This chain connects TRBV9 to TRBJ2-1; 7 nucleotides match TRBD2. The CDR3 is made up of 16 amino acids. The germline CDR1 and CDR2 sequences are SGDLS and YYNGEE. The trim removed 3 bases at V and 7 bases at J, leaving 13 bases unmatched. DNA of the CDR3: TGTGCCAGCAGCGACGGCGGGACTACCCTGGGGAATGAGCAGTTCTTC. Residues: CASSDGGTTLGNEQFF.

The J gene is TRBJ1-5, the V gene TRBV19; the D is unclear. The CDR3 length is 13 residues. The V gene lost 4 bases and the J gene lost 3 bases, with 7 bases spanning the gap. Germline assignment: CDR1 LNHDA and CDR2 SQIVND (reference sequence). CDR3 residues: CASSSRSNQPQHF. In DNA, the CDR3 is TGTGCCAGTAGTAGCCGGTCCAATCAGCCCCAGCATTTT.

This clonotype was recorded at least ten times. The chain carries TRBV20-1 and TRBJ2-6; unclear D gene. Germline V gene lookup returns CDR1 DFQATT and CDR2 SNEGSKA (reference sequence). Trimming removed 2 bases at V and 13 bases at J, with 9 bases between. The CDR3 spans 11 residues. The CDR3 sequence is CSARSAGVLTF. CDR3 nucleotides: TGCAGTGCTAGATCGGCAGGAGTCCTGACTTTC.

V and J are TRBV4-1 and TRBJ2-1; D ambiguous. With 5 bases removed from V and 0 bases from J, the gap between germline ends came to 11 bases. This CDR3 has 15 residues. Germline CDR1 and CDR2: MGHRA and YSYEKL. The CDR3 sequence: CASSFLGLSYNEQFF. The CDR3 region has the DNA TGCGCCAGCAGCTTTTTGGGCCTCTCCTACAATGAGCAGTTCTTC.

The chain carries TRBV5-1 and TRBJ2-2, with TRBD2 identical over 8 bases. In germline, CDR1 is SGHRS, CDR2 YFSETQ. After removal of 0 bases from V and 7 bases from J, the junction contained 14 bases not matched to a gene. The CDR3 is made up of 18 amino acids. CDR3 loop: CASSLAPVLADFCGELFF. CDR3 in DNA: TGCGCCAGCAGCTTGGCCCCAGTACTAGCGGACTTTTGCGGGGAGCTGTTTTTT. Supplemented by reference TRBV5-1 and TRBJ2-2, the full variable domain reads KAGVTQTPRYLIKTRGQQVTLSCSPISGHRSVSWYQQTPGQGLQFLFEYFSETQRNKGNFPGRFSGRQFSNSRSEMNVSTLELGDSALYLCASSLAPVLADFCGELFFGEGSRLTVL.

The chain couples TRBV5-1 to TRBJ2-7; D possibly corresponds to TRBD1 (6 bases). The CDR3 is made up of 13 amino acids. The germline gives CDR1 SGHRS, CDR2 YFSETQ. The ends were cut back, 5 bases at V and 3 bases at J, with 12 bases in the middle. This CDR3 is CASRTGPNYEQYV. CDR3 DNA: TGCGCCAGCAGGACAGGACCCAACTACGAGCAGTACGTC.

The CDR3 DNA reads as TGCAGTGCTAGAAGCTATCAGGATGGCTACACCTTC. As protein: CSARSYQDGYTF. V usage is TRBV20-1 and J usage is TRBJ1-2; D not certain. Trimming shortened V by 2 bases and J by 6 bases, and 10 bases separated the two germline ends. CDR1 and CDR2 (germline): DFQATT, SNEGSKA (reference sequence). CDR3 length: 12 amino acids.

CDR3 sequence: CASSEAGSYGYTF. The CDR3 DNA sequence: TGTGCCAGCAGTGAAGCGGGCTCCTATGGCTACACCTTC. The rearrangement uses TRBV2 and TRBJ1-2; D is unclear. Looked up from germline, CDR1 is SNHLY and CDR2 is FYNNEI. The CDR3 has 13 amino acids. Trimming cost V 0 bases and J 4 bases, with 6 bases left between them.

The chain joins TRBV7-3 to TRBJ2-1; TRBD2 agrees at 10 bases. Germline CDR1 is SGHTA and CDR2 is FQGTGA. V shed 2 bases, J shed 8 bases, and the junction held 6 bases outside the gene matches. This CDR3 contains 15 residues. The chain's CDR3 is CASSLQRGGSDEQFF. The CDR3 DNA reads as TGTGCCAGCAGCTTACAGCGGGGGGGCTCGGATGAGCAGTTCTTC.

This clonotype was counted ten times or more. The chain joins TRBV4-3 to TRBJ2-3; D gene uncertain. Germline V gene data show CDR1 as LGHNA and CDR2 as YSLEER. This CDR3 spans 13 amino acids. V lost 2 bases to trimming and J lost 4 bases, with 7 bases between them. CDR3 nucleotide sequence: TGCGCCAGCAGCCAACTTGGTGCAGATACGCAGTATTTT. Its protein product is CASSQLGADTQYF.

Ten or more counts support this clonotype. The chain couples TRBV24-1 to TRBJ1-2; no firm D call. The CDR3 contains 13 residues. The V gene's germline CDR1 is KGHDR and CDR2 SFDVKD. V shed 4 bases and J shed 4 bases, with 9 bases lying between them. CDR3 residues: CATSEGDIYGYTF. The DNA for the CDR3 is TGTGCCACCAGTGAAGGAGACATCTATGGCTACACCTTC.

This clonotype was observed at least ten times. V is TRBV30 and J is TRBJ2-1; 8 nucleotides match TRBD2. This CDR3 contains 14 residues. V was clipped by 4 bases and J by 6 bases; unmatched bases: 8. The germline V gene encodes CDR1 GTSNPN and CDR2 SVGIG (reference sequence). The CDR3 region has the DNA TGTGCCTGGAAGGTCAGCGGGAGACTCAATGAGCAGTTCTTC. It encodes CAWKVSGRLNEQFF. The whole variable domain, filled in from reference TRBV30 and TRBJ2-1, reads SQTIHQWPATLVQPVGSPLSLECTVEGTSNPNLYWYRQAAGRGLQLLFYSVGIGQISSEVPQNLSASRPQDRQFILSSKKLLLSDSGFYLCAWKVSGRLNEQFFGPGTRLTVL.

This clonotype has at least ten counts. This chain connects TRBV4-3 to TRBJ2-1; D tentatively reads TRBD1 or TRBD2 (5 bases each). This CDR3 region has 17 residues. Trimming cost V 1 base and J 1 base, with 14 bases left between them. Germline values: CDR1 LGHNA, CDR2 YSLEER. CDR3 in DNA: TGCGCCAGCAGCCAAGCACGGGGCGCCGGGTCCTACAATGAGCAGTTCTTC. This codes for CASSQARGAGSYNEQFF.

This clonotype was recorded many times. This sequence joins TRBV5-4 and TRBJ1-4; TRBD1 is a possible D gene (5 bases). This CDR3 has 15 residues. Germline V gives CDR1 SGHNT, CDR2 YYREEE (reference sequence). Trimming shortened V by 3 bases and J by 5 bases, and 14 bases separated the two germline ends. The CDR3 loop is CASSSRSRGNEKLFF. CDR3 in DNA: TGTGCCAGCAGCTCCCGGAGTAGGGGAAATGAAAAACTGTTTTTT.

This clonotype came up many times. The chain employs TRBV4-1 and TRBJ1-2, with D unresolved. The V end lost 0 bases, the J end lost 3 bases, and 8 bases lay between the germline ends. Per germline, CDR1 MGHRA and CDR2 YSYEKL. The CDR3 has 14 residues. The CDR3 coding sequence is TGCGCCAGCAGCCAAGAGGGCAGCTACTATGGCTACACCTTC. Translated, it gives CASSQEGSYYGYTF.

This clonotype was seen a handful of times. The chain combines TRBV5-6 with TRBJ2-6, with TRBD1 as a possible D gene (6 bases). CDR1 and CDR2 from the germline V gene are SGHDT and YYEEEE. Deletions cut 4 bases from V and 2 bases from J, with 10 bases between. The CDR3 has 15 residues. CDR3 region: CASSSAGAGANVLTF. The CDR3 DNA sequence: TGTGCCAGCAGCAGCGCAGGGGCTGGGGCCAACGTCCTGACTTTC.

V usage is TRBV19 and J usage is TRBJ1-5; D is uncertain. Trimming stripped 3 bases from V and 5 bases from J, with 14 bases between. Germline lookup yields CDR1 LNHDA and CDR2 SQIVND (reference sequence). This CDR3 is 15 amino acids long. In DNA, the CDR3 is TGTGCCAGTAGTATCGTGACGCTCGGGGATCAGCCCCAGCATTTT. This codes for CASSIVTLGDQPQHF. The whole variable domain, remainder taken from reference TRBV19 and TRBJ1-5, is DGGITQSPKYLFRKEGQNVTLSCEQNLNHDAMYWYRQDPGQGLRLIYYSQIVNDFQKGDIAEGYSVSREKKESFPLTVTSAQKNPTAFYLCASSIVTLGDQPQHFGDGTRLSIL.

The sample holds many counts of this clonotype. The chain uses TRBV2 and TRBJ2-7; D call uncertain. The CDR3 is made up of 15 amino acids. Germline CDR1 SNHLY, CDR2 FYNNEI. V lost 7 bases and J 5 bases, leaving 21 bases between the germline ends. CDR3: CASTPRKGRLNEQYV. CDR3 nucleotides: TGTGCCAGCACCCCACGAAAAGGCAGGCTGAACGAGCAGTACGTC.

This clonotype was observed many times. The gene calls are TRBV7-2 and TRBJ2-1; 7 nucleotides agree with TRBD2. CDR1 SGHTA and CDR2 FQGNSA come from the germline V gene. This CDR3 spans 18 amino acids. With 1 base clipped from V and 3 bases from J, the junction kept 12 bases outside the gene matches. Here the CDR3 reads CASSLGLGGLDRYNEQFF. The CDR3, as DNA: TGTGCCAGCAGCTTAGGTCTTGGTGGACTAGACCGCTACAATGAGCAGTTCTTC.

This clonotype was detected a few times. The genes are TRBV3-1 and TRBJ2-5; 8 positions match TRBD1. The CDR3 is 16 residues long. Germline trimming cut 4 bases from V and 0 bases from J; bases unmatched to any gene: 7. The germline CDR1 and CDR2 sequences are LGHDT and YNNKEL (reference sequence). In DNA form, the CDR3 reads TGTGCCAGCAGCCTTCAAGGACAGGGAGACCAAGAGACCCAGTACTTC. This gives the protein CASSLQGQGDQETQYF.

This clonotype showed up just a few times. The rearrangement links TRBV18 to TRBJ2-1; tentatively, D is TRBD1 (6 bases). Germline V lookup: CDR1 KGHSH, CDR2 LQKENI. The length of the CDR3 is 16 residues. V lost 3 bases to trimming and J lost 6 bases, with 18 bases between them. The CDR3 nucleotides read TGTGCCAGCTCACCGCGAACAGGGATCCTACTCAATGAGCAGTTCTTC. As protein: CASSPRTGILLNEQFF.

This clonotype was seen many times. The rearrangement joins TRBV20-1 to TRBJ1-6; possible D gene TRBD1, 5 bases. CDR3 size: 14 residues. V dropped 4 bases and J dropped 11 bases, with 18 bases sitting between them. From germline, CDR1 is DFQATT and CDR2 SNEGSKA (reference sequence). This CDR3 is CSAKMSSGGPPLHF. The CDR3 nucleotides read TGCAGTGCTAAAATGAGTTCCGGGGGTCCACCCCTCCACTTT.

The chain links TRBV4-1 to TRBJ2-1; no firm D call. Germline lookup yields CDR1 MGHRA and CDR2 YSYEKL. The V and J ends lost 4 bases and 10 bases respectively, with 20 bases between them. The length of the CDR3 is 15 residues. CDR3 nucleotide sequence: TGCGCCAGCAGCCTAACTCCCGTTTCCCCAATGGAGCAGTTCTTC. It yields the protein CASSLTPVSPMEQFF.

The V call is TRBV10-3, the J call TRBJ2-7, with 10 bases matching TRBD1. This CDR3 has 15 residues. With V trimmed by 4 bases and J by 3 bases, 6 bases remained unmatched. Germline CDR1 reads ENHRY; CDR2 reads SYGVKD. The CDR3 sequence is CAISAGQGRVYEQYV. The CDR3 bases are TGTGCCATCAGTGCGGGACAGGGGAGAGTCTACGAGCAGTACGTC.

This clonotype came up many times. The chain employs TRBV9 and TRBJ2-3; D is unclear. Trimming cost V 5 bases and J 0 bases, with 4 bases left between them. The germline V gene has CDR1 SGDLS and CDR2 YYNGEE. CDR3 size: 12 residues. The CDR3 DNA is TGTGCCAGCAGTGCTAGCACAGATACGCAGTATTTT. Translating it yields CASSASTDTQYF. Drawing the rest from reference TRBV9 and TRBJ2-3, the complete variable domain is DSGVTQTPKHLITATGQRVTLRCSPRSGDLSVYWYQQSLDQGLQFLIQYYNGEERAKGNILERFSAQQFPDLHSELNLSSLELGDSALYFCASSASTDTQYFGPGTRLTVL.

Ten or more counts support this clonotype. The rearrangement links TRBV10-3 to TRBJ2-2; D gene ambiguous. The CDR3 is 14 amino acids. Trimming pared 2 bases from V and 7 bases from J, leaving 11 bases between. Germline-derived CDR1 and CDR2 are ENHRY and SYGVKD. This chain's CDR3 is CAISEGPLNGELFF. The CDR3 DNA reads TGTGCCATCAGTGAGGGACCCTTGAACGGGGAGCTGTTTTTT.

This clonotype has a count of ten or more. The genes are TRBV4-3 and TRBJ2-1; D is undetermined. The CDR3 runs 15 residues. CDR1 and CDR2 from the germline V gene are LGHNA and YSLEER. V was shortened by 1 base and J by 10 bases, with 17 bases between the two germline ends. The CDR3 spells CASSQVWQIEREQFF. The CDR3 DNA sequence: TGCGCCAGCAGCCAAGTGTGGCAGATTGAGAGGGAGCAGTTCTTC.

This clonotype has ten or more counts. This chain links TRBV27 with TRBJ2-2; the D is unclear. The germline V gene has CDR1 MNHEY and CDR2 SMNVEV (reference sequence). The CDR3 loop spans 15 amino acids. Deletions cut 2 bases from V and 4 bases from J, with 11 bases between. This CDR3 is CASSLDSAATGELFF. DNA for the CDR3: TGTGCCAGCAGTTTAGACTCCGCCGCCACCGGGGAGCTGTTTTTT.

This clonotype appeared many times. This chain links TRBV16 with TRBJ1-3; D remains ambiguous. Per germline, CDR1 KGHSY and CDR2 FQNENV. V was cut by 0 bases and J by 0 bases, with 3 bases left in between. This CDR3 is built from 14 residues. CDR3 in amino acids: CASSQSRSGNTIYF. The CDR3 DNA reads TGTGCCAGCAGCCAATCCCGCTCTGGAAACACCATATATTTT.